The 19 T cell receptor beta chains presented below share a single source sample, sequenced in a study of CD8+CD57+ T cells in acquired aplastic anemia (dated by TCRdb to the late 2010s). The listed sequencing device is Illumina HiSeq 2000. Genomic DNA was used as template for profiling of TCR beta VDJ combinations and CDR3 sequences. Using fastp trimming at Q25 and MiXCR clonotype assembly, TCRdb reanalyzed the public sequencing data and kept in-frame beta chains. Rows with one shared CDR3 protein collapse into an entry with the most common genes and DNA. The sample contains about 420,000 distinct CDR3 sequences, about two thirds of them found a single time. The ten most abundant clones make up under 5% of the sample. Sequencing was carried out using sorted CD4+, CD8+, or CD8+CD57+ T cells (not recorded which) from PBMCs. The source is a human donor in good health, serving as a control.

Of note for this clonotype: The CDR3 does not close with the conserved phenylalanine or tryptophan, likely indicating a read error. It is unclear where the CDR3 begins or ends on the DNA, so no DNA is shown, and the CDR3 is as TCRdb lists it. The chain uses TRBV2 and TRBJ2-1; TRBD1 is the table's D call, not checked against the DNA. The CDR3 numbers 15 amino acids, ends counted. Germline CDR1 reads SNHLY; CDR2 reads FYNNEI. The CDR3 region is CASRQAGNQPQHFVY.

About this clonotype itself: Lacking the conserved final phenylalanine or tryptophan, this CDR3 likely reflects a read error. The rearrangement joins TRBV9 to TRBJ1-2, with D unresolved. This CDR3 region has 11 residues. Germline V gene data show CDR1 as SGDLS and CDR2 as YYNGEE. With 4 bases removed from V and 8 bases from J, the gap between germline ends came to 9 bases. This CDR3 reads CASSIDRGYTI. In nucleotides, the CDR3 is TGTGCCAGCAGCATAGATAGGGGCTACACCATC.

A word on this clonotype: The CDR3 carries no conserved terminal phenylalanine or tryptophan, so it likely arises from a read error. The DNA is left out, because the CDR3 cannot be placed on it with certainty; the CDR3 is given as TCRdb lists it. The chain carries TRBV7-3 and TRBJ1-5; TRBD1 was called by the table and not checked on the DNA. Looked up from germline, CDR1 is SGHTA and CDR2 is FQGTGA. The CDR3 comprises 13 residues, both ends counted. CDR3 in amino acids: CATSGTGMEPHRV.

As for this clonotype: One end of the junction is discordant with germline, which a read error may explain. The chain links TRBV5-1 to TRBJ1-1; D might be TRBD1 (5 bases). This CDR3 is built from 15 residues. Germline CDR1 SGHRS, CDR2 YFSETQ. The CDR3 region is CASSRDGGGCTEAFF. The CDR3 nucleotides are TGTGCCAGCAGCAGGGATGGGGGGGGGTGCACTGAAGCTTTCTTT.

The V call is TRBV13, the J call TRBJ2-3; D gene ambiguous. V was cut by 5 bases and J by 0 bases, with 9 bases left in between. The CDR3 length is 14 residues. Germline V CDR1 and CDR2: PRHDT, FYEKMQ (reference sequence). The DNA for the CDR3 is TGTGCCAGCAGCGCCGATACTAGCACAGATACGCAGTATTTT. This sequence encodes CASSADTSTDTQYF.

In regard to this clonotype: At one end the junction does not follow the germline gene, possibly because of a read error. The chain combines TRBV29-1 with TRBJ2-2; D might be TRBD2 (5 bases). Looked up from germline, CDR1 is SQVTM and CDR2 is ANQGSEA. This CDR3 region has 13 residues. The chain's CDR3 is CSVRAENTGEPFF. CDR3 nucleotide sequence: TGCAGCGTTCGGGCGGAAAACACCGGGGAGCCGTTTTTT.

This clonotype was found many times. The chain carries TRBV6-5 and TRBJ2-7; 8 bases fit TRBD2. The CDR3 consists of 15 residues. V lost 8 bases and J lost 7; bases outside the gene matches: 16. The V gene's germline CDR1 is MNHEY and CDR2 SVGAGI. The chain's CDR3 is CASGDFGGAVLEQYF. In nucleotides, the CDR3 is TGTGCCAGCGGGGATTTCGGGGGGGCGGTTCTAGAGCAGTACTTC.

This clonotype appeared many times. This chain links TRBV14 with TRBJ1-2, with unresolved D. Germline V gives CDR1 SGHDN, CDR2 FVKESK. The V end lost 1 base, the J end lost 4 bases, and 16 bases lay between the germline ends. CDR3 length: 16 amino acids. The CDR3 loop is CASSQGSSLGGYGYTF. The DNA of the CDR3 is TGTGCCAGCAGCCAAGGAAGCTCGCTCGGAGGCTATGGCTACACCTTC.

This clonotype was recorded many times. This sequence joins TRBV7-2 and TRBJ2-5; no clear D. The CDR3 length is 15 residues. The V and J ends lost 0 bases and 3 bases respectively, with 11 bases between them. Germline CDR1 reads SGHTA; CDR2 reads FQGNSA. The CDR3 sequence is CASSLAVHQKETQYF. The CDR3 DNA sequence: TGTGCCAGCAGCTTAGCAGTACACCAAAAAGAGACCCAGTACTTC. The full variable domain, with the rest looked up from reference TRBV7-2 and TRBJ2-5, is GAGVSQSPSNKVTEKGKDVELRCDPISGHTALYWYRQSLGQGLEFLIYFQGNSAPDKSGLPSDRFSAERTGGSVSTLTIQRTQQEDSAVYLCASSLAVHQKETQYFGPGTRLLVL.

This clonotype was seen ten or more times. This sequence joins TRBV2 and TRBJ1-2; D perhaps matches TRBD1 (5 bases). Germline loops: CDR1 SNHLY, CDR2 FYNNEI. The CDR3 has 12 residues. Trimming took off 7 bases at V and 8 bases at J, with 14 bases between the two ends. The CDR3 nucleotides read TGTGCCAGCACCGCATTGGGGGAGGGCTACACCTTC. As protein: CASTALGEGYTF.

The V and J genes are TRBV20-1 and TRBJ1-2; no clear D. The CDR3 is 13 residues long. Trimming cost V 4 bases and J 6 bases, with 15 bases left between them. Germline CDR1 and CDR2: DFQATT and SNEGSKA (reference sequence). The CDR3 region is CSATTGWQDGYTF. The CDR3 DNA reads TGCAGTGCTACAACTGGGTGGCAAGATGGCTACACCTTC.

This chain links TRBV2 with TRBJ2-2; 7 bases are a match to TRBD2. The trim removed 6 bases at V and 6 bases at J, leaving 13 bases unmatched. This CDR3 has 16 amino acids. CDR1 is SNHLY and CDR2 is FYNNEI in the germline V gene. CDR3 in amino acids: CASSRHGGTTAGELFF. The CDR3 DNA reads as TGTGCCAGCAGCCGGCACGGGGGGACGACCGCCGGGGAGCTGTTTTTT.

The chain joins TRBV20-1 to TRBJ1-5, with 7 bases aligning to TRBD1. The CDR3 length is 14 residues. The V gene's germline CDR1 is DFQATT and CDR2 SNEGSKA (reference sequence). V shed 7 bases and J 7 bases; nucleotides not matched to a gene: 13. CDR3 nucleotides: TGCAGTGTTCGGGACAGCCGCTCCATACAGCCCCAGCATTTT. Its translation is CSVRDSRSIQPQHF.

This rearrangement joins TRBV9 to TRBJ2-3; 7 positions agree with TRBD1. The CDR3 has 16 residues. The germline gives CDR1 SGDLS, CDR2 YYNGEE. J was trimmed by 10 bases and V by 0 bases; bases with no gene match: 14. The CDR3 protein is CASSVVGRGNDEPQYF. CDR3 nucleotides: TGTGCCAGCAGCGTAGTGGGCAGGGGGAACGATGAGCCGCAGTATTTT.

Concerning this clonotype: One junction end does not reproduce the germline sequence, and a read error may be involved. The chain recombines TRBV7-6 with TRBJ2-3; 8 bases align to TRBD2. The CDR3 runs to 14 residues. Per the germline V gene, CDR1 is SGHVS and CDR2 is FNYEAQ. CDR3 region: CASSLRRGASKQFF. CDR3 coding DNA: TGTGCCAGCAGCCTTAGGCGGGGGGCGAGTAAGCAGTTCTTT.

The J gene is TRBJ2-7, the V gene TRBV15; no reliable D call. Germline-derived CDR1 and CDR2 are LNHNV and YYDKDF (reference sequence). The CDR3 has 14 residues. V lost 0 bases and J lost 3, with 9 bases in between. The CDR3 sequence: CATSRDRSNYEQYF. CDR3 nucleotide sequence: TGTGCCACCAGCAGAGATCGGAGTAACTACGAGCAGTACTTC. The full variable domain, its missing parts supplied by reference TRBV15 and TRBJ2-7, is DAMVIQNPRYQVTQFGKPVTLSCSQTLNHNVMYWYQQKSSQAPKLLFHYYDKDFNNEADTPDNFQSRRPNTSFCFLDIRSPGLGDTAMYLCATSRDRSNYEQYFGPGTRLTVT.

Of note for this clonotype: At one end the junction does not follow the germline gene, possibly because of a read error. The genes are TRBV9 and TRBJ1-5; tentative D call: TRBD1 (5 bases). CDR3 size: 13 residues. CDR1 SGDLS and CDR2 YYNGEE come from the germline V gene. The chain's CDR3 is CASSETENQPPHF. The CDR3 DNA follows: TGCGCCAGCAGCGAGACAGAGAATCAGCCGCCGCATTTT.

The gene calls are TRBV9 and TRBJ2-7, with 11 bases lining up with TRBD1. V was clipped by 2 bases and J by 7 bases; unmatched bases: 8. CDR1 is SGDLS, CDR2 YYNGEE, per germline. The CDR3 is 15 amino acids. The CDR3 sequence is CASSVGQGGYDEQYF. In nucleotides, the CDR3 is TGTGCCAGCAGCGTGGGACAGGGGGGTTACGATGAGCAGTACTTC. Full variable domain (outside the CDR3, taken from reference TRBV9 and TRBJ2-7): DSGVTQTPKHLITATGQRVTLRCSPRSGDLSVYWYQQSLDQGLQFLIQYYNGEERAKGNILERFSAQQFPDLHSELNLSSLELGDSALYFCASSVGQGGYDEQYFGPGTRLTVT.

V is TRBV19 and J is TRBJ1-1; D is unresolved. Trimming removed 7 bases at V and 0 bases at J, with 12 bases between. The CDR3 consists of 14 residues. From germline, CDR1 is LNHDA and CDR2 SQIVND (reference sequence). The CDR3: CASTGDVLNTEAFF. The CDR3 coding sequence is TGTGCCAGTACGGGCGACGTACTGAACACTGAAGCTTTCTTT.